Presented here are 3 T cell receptor beta chains from one specimen sequenced in a study of regulatory T cells in long-lasting Graves disease. Investigators prepared the TCR beta libraries by applying iRepertoire HTBI primers and Arm-PCR of CDR3 regions. From the multiplex PCR reads, TCRdb called clonotypes with MiXCR, one entry per CDR3 protein. The sample contains 420,000 or so distinct CDR3 sequences, about a sixth of which appear only once. Documented time point: newly diagnosed GD, antithyroid drugs for less than 3 months. PBMC RNA served as the TCR library source. The sample was also linked to a second study, of T cells in Graves' hyperthyroidism and ophthalmopathy.

Sequencing used peripheral blood mononuclear cells (PBMCs), obtained at new diagnosis, from a patient treated with antithyroid drugs. These receptors were taken from a woman between 18 and 29 years old with Graves disease.

This clonotype has at least ten counts. The chain combines TRBV12-3 or TRBV12-4 with TRBJ1-2; 7 bases match TRBD1. The CDR3 contains 14 residues. J lost 0 bases, V lost 5 bases, and 3 bases had no gene match. Here the CDR3 reads CASSRQGTNYGYTF. DNA of the CDR3: TGTGCCAGCAGTCGACAGGGCACTAACTATGGCTACACCTTC.

This clonotype occurred a few times. The chain has TRBV4-3 and TRBJ2-7; D is perhaps TRBD2 (6 bases). Germline V CDR1 and CDR2: LGHNA, YSLEER. The CDR3 is 17 amino acids. V gave up 1 base and J gave up 2 bases, with 18 bases separating them. The CDR3 nucleotides are TGCGCCAGCAGCCAAGGAGCGGGCGACGGCTTCCCCTACGAGCAGTACTTC. As protein: CASSQGAGDGFPYEQYF.

The chain links TRBV7-8 to TRBJ2-2; D ambiguous. The V end lost 5 bases, the J end lost 0 bases, and 13 bases lay between the germline ends. CDR1 is SGHVS and CDR2 is FQNEAQ in the germline V gene. The CDR3 is made up of 16 amino acids. CDR3 protein: CASSPRPTTNTGELFF. In nucleotides, the CDR3 is TGTGCCAGCAGCCCTCGACCGACCACGAACACCGGGGAGCTGTTTTTT.